This T cell receptor beta chain was captured by sequencing in a study of tumor-infiltrating lymphocytes in oesophageal squamous cell carcinoma. V was cut by 4 bases and J by 5 bases, with 10 bases left in between. Germline lookup yields CDR1 MNHEY and CDR2 SMNVEV (reference sequence). This CDR3 contains 13 residues. This clonotype occurred many times. TCRdb analysed the PCR reads with MiXCR anew, one entry per CDR3 protein. Among some 15,000 distinct CDR3 sequences listed, 35% to 55% were seen once. The source is a female donor with esophageal squamous cell carcinoma. This chain joins TRBV27 and TRBJ2-3; tentative D call: TRBD2 (6 bases). The sample comprised blood. The CDR3 DNA is TGTGCCAGCAGTTCCTGGGGAGGAGATACGCAGTATTTT. Translating gives CASSSWGGDTQYF.